The next 9 T cell receptor beta chains were all read from a single sample in a study of breast tumors, draining lymph nodes, adjacent tissues. TCRdb re-derived calls from the multiplex PCR reads in MiXCR, one entry per CDR3 protein. The data show tens of thousands of distinct CDR3 sequences, more than 25% seen once. Breast cancer patients provided tissue from their axillary draining lymph nodes. The material sequenced was axillary lymph node tissue. The origin of the receptors is a female donor with breast cancer. Some clones in this sample may be carry-over from other donors' samples.

The J gene is TRBJ2-1, the V gene TRBV7-2; 10 bases match TRBD2. With V trimmed by 5 bases and J by 0 bases, 7 bases remained unmatched. The CDR3 is made up of 17 amino acids. CDR1 and CDR2 (germline): SGHTA, FQGNSA. The CDR3 nucleotides are TGTGCCAGCAGCCTCCCCCCTAGCGGGAGCTCCTACAATGAGCAGTTCTTC. Translated: CASSLPPSGSSYNEQFF.

This clonotype appeared many times. The V and J genes are TRBV20-1 and TRBJ2-3; TRBD2 aligns across 8 bases. Germline V CDR1 and CDR2: DFQATT, SNEGSKA (reference sequence). Unmatched junction bases numbered 10, after V lost 4 bases and J lost 4 bases. The CDR3 runs to 15 residues. The CDR3 is CSAKDREGRSDTQYF. CDR3 nucleotides: TGCAGTGCTAAAGATCGGGAGGGTCGTTCAGATACGCAGTATTTT.

This clonotype was detected many times. CDR3 nucleotide sequence: TGTGCCAGCAGTGAATTTCTTAGCGCGAATGAGCAGTTCTTC. It translates to CASSEFLSANEQFF. The gene calls are TRBV25-1 and TRBJ2-1, with D possibly matching TRBD2 (5 bases). The germline V gene encodes CDR1 MGHDK and CDR2 SYGVNS. This CDR3 region has 14 residues. The V and J ends lost 1 base and 7 bases respectively, with 11 bases between them.

This clonotype was counted at least ten times. The chain couples TRBV30 to TRBJ1-2; tentative D call: TRBD1 (6 bases). Germline values: CDR1 GTSNPN, CDR2 SVGIG (reference sequence). This CDR3 comprises 12 residues. V was pared by 4 bases and J by 4 bases, with 10 bases between. CDR3 nucleotides: TGTGCCTGGAATGGGGGCGCCTATGGCTACACCTTC. As protein: CAWNGGAYGYTF. The full variable domain, rest sourced from reference TRBV30 and TRBJ1-2, is SQTIHQWPATLVQPVGSPLSLECTVEGTSNPNLYWYRQAAGRGLQLLFYSVGIGQISSEVPQNLSASRPQDRQFILSSKKLLLSDSGFYLCAWNGGAYGYTFGSGTRLTVV.

There are many counts of this clonotype. Germline and junction disagree at one end, which may indicate a read error. The chain combines TRBV7-6 with TRBJ2-3; 12 nucleotides align to TRBD2. This CDR3 is built from 15 residues. CDR1 and CDR2 (germline): SGHVS, FNYEAQ. The CDR3 region is CASSLAGGPRNTQYF. The CDR3 DNA reads as TGTGCCAGCAGCCTAGCGGGAGGGCCAAGAAATACGCAGTATTTT.

This clonotype was recorded at least ten times. The V and J genes are TRBV7-2 and TRBJ1-2, with a tentative D call TRBD1 (5 bases). The V end lost 3 bases, the J end lost 6 bases, and 11 bases lay between the germline ends. Germline V gene lookup returns CDR1 SGHTA and CDR2 FQGNSA. CDR3 length equals 13 residues. The CDR3 reads CASSLGREDGYTF. CDR3 sequence (DNA): TGTGCCAGCAGCTTGGGCAGGGAGGATGGCTACACCTTC.

This clonotype has more than one count but fewer than ten. V is TRBV4-1 and J is TRBJ1-1; possible D gene TRBD1, 6 bases. The CDR3 is 15 residues long. Per the germline V gene, CDR1 is MGHRA and CDR2 is YSYEKL. V dropped 4 bases and J dropped 5 bases, with 17 bases sitting between them. CDR3 bases: TGCGCCAGCAGCCTCCGGTCGGGGGCGGGGACTGAAGCTTTCTTT. Translation gives CASSLRSGAGTEAFF.

About this clonotype: A junction boundary mismatches the germline segment, possibly from a read error. The V gene is TRBV7-9, the J gene TRBJ2-3; maybe TRBD1 (6 bases). CDR1 and CDR2 (germline): SEHNR, FQNEAQ (reference sequence). The CDR3 runs to 16 residues. CDR3 residues: CASTGSGHPITDTQYF. CDR3 in DNA: TGTGCCAGCACTGGGTCGGGACACCCGATCACAGACACGCAGTATTTT.

This clonotype occurred many times. The chain's CDR3 is CSASGQALYGYTF. The CDR3 DNA follows: TGCAGTGCTAGCGGACAGGCCCTCTATGGCTACACCTTC. The chain is built from TRBV20-1 and TRBJ1-2; 7 bases align to TRBD1. V was pared by 3 bases and J by 4 bases, with 5 bases of the junction left unmatched. The CDR3 length is 13 residues. CDR1 and CDR2 from the germline V gene are DFQATT and SNEGSKA (reference sequence).